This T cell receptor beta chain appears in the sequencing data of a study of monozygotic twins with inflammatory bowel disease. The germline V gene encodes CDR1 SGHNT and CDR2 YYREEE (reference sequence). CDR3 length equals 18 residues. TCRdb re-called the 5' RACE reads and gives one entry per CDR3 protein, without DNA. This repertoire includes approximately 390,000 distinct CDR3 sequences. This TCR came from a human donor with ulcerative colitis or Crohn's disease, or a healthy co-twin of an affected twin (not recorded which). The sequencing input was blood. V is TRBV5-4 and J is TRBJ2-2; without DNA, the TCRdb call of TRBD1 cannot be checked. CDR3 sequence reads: CASSLSPPGTGGTGELFF.